This note documents a single T cell receptor (beta chain) sequence. TCRdb independently ran MiXCR on the 5' RACE reads; one entry per CDR3 protein. The sample consists of roughly 150,000 distinct CDR3 sequences, 14% of them appearing once. These data come from a study of T-cell memory formation after mild COVID-19. Germline CDR1 and CDR2: SEHNR and FQNEAQ (reference sequence). This CDR3 comprises 16 residues. Trimming took 4 bases from V and 3 from J; bases not matched to a gene: 5. The material sequenced was PBMCs or a T cell subset sorted from them (not recorded which). The clonotype originates from an adult woman who had mild COVID-19 (a few samples of this study predate the infection). Cell type and time point are not known. J is TRBJ2-3 and V is TRBV7-9, with 12 bases identical to TRBD2. The CDR3 coding sequence is TGTGCCAGCAGCTGGCTAGCGGGGGGGCCGACAGATACGCAGTATTTT. Its protein is CASSWLAGGPTDTQYF.